Presented here are 29 T cell receptor beta chains from one specimen sequenced in a study of blood T cell repertoires in COVID-19. Using immunoSEQ multiplex PCR, the repertoire was profiled, and TCRdb retains in-frame clones only, with some absent. The data show 150,000 or so clones, 84% seen once. The sample consisted of peripheral blood. The receptor set was obtained from a man aged 35 to 55 who had recovered from COVID-19.

The chain joins TRBV29-1 to TRBJ2-1; 14 positions agree with TRBD2. V lost 5 bases and J lost 4; bases outside the gene matches: 4. Looked up from germline, CDR1 is SQVTM and CDR2 is ANQGSEA. This CDR3 comprises 15 residues. This CDR3 reads CSVTGTSGSYNEQFF. Written as DNA, the CDR3 is TGCAGCGTTACCGGGACTAGCGGGAGTTACAATGAGCAGTTCTTC.

CDR3 residues: CASSYEPGQGAFEYEQYF. For the CDR3, the DNA is TGTGCCAGCAGTTACGAACCGGGACAGGGGGCCTTTGAGTACGAGCAGTACTTC. V gene TRBV6-2 or TRBV6-3 combines with J gene TRBJ2-7; TRBD1 agrees at 12 bases. The germline V gene has CDR1 MNHEY and CDR2 SVGEGT. J gave up 4 bases and V 2 bases, and 12 bases lay outside the gene matches. The CDR3 is 18 residues long.

The V and J genes are TRBV5-1 and TRBJ2-7; the D is unclear. Germline V CDR1 and CDR2: SGHRS, YFSETQ. There are 13 residues in the CDR3. Trimming took 0 bases from V and 4 from J, leaving 8 bases between them. CDR3 bases: TGCGCCAGCAGCTTGGCCCCCGAGTACGAGCAGTACTTC. This gives the protein CASSLAPEYEQYF.

This CDR3 is CASSQSGGWAGELFF. The CDR3 DNA follows: TGCGCCAGCAGCCAGAGTGGGGGGTGGGCCGGGGAGCTGTTTTTT. The rearrangement uses TRBV4-3 and TRBJ2-2; possible D gene TRBD2, 6 bases. V lost 3 bases to trimming and J lost 6 bases, with 14 bases between them. This CDR3 spans 15 amino acids. Per germline, CDR1 LGHNA and CDR2 YSLEER.

The V call is TRBV7-6, the J call TRBJ2-1, with D perhaps matching TRBD1 (6 bases). CDR1 and CDR2 from the germline V gene are SGHVS and FNYEAQ. The V end was cut by 8 bases, the J end by 2 bases, with 10 bases between. This CDR3 has 13 residues. CDR3 in DNA: TGTGCCAGCCGTGACAGGACCTACAATGAGCAGTTCTTC. It translates to CASRDRTYNEQFF.

This chain connects TRBV29-1 to TRBJ2-7; no reliable D call. The ends were cut back, 4 bases at V and 0 bases at J, with 10 bases in the middle. The CDR3 covers 13 residues. CDR1 and CDR2 (germline): SQVTM, ANQGSEA. The CDR3 nucleotides read TGCAGCGTTGTTTGGCTGCTCTCCTACGAGCAGTACTTC. It translates to CSVVWLLSYEQYF.

This clone came up a few times. V gene TRBV9 combines with J gene TRBJ1-1; 8 nucleotides align to TRBD1. Losses at the gene ends were 3 bases for V and 7 bases for J; bases not matched to a gene: 2. The CDR3 spans 12 residues. Germline-derived CDR1 and CDR2 are SGDLS and YYNGEE. CDR3 region: CASSAGTGEAFF. The CDR3 nucleotides read TGTGCCAGCAGCGCAGGGACAGGTGAAGCTTTCTTT.

The gene calls are TRBV12-3 or TRBV12-4 and TRBJ1-2, with D unclear. The CDR3 consists of 12 residues. Between the trimmed V and J ends, which lost 5 bases and 8 bases, there was a span of 12 bases. The CDR3 region is CASSADNPGYTF. The CDR3 DNA reads as TGTGCCAGCAGTGCCGACAACCCGGGCTACACCTTC.

The chain couples TRBV28 to TRBJ2-2, with TRBD2 matching 10 bases. V gave up 2 bases and J gave up 7 bases; unmatched junction bases: 4. Germline loops: CDR1 MDHEN, CDR2 SYDVKM. The CDR3 covers 15 residues. CDR3 sequence (DNA): TGTGCCAGCAGTTTAAGAGCGGGAGGGCACGGGGAGCTGTTTTTT. It is translated as CASSLRAGGHGELFF.

J is TRBJ1-2 and V is TRBV28, with D perhaps TRBD1 (6 bases). The germline V gene encodes CDR1 MDHEN and CDR2 SYDVKM. This CDR3 spans 16 amino acids. Trimming pared 4 bases from V and 4 bases from J, leaving 19 bases between. CDR3 loop: CASSSLGGRESYGYTF. The CDR3 region has the DNA TGTGCCAGCAGTTCCCTCGGGGGGCGCGAAAGCTATGGCTACACCTTC.

The chain joins TRBV6-5 to TRBJ2-1, with 7 nucleotides matching TRBD1. The V and J ends lost 2 bases and 14 bases, in that order; junction bases with no gene match: 3. CDR1 and CDR2 (germline): MNHEY, SVGAGI. CDR3 length: 11 amino acids. The CDR3 bases are TGTGCCAGCAGTTACGGGCAGGGGGAGTTCTTC. This translates into CASSYGQGEFF.

The sample holds one count of this clone. The V and J genes are TRBV3-1 (or the pseudogene TRBV3-2) and TRBJ1-5; D remains ambiguous. Germline V lookup: CDR1 LGHDT, CDR2 YNNKEL (reference sequence). The CDR3 contains 14 residues. Trimming took off 4 bases at V and 2 bases at J, with 9 bases between the two ends. CDR3 coding DNA: TGTGCCAGCAGCCTCTGGGGAGGCAATCAGCCCCAGCATTTT. Translating it yields CASSLWGGNQPQHF.

This clone was detected once. The rearrangement links TRBV6-1 to TRBJ2-2, with D possibly matching TRBD2 (5 bases). The CDR3 has 13 residues. The V and J ends lost 8 bases and 0 bases respectively, with 7 bases between them. Germline CDR1 reads MNHNS; CDR2 reads SASEGT. The CDR3: CASWETNTGELFF. CDR3 nucleotides: TGTGCCAGCTGGGAGACGAACACCGGGGAGCTGTTTTTT.

This clone showed up just a few times. The rearrangement links TRBV27 to TRBJ2-1; 7 positions match TRBD1. The CDR3 length is 18 residues. Trimming took 0 bases from V and 2 from J; bases not matched to a gene: 10. Germline V lookup: CDR1 MNHEY, CDR2 SMNVEV (reference sequence). CDR3 nucleotides: TGTGCCAGCAGTTTATCCAAACCAGGGGGTGGGACCTACAATGAGCAGTTCTTC. This codes for CASSLSKPGGGTYNEQFF.

This clone was found a few times. The chain links TRBV9 to TRBJ1-6; a possible D gene is TRBD1 (5 bases). Between the trimmed V and J ends, which lost 4 bases and 11 bases, there was a span of 22 bases. Germline assignment: CDR1 SGDLS and CDR2 YYNGEE. The CDR3 covers 16 residues. CDR3 coding DNA: TGTGCCAGCAGCTCGACCGGGTGGCAGGGCGGGACACCCCTCCACTTT. Translated, it gives CASSSTGWQGGTPLHF.

This chain joins TRBV4-2 and TRBJ2-1; TRBD2 agrees at 9 bases. Germline lookup yields CDR1 LGHNA and CDR2 YNFKEQ. The V and J ends lost 0 bases and 7 bases, in that order; junction bases with no gene match: 7. The CDR3 is made up of 16 amino acids. The CDR3 DNA follows: TGTGCCAGCAGCCAAGAAGAAAGACTAGCGGTGAATGAGCAGTTCTTC. Translating gives CASSQEERLAVNEQFF.

The chain joins TRBV11-1 to TRBJ1-4, with 7 bases aligning to TRBD1. Germline values: CDR1 SGHAT, CDR2 FQDESV (reference sequence). With V trimmed by 3 bases and J by 4 bases, 5 bases remained unmatched. The CDR3 covers 15 residues. The CDR3 bases are TGTGCCAGCAGCTTTTCGGGACAGATTAATGAAAAACTGTTTTTT. Its protein product is CASSFSGQINEKLFF.

The DNA of the CDR3 is TGTGCCACCCAAGGACTAGCGGCCACCGGGGAGCTGTTTTTT. It codes for CATQGLAATGELFF. The chain has TRBV24-1 and TRBJ2-2, with 10 positions matching TRBD2. The germline CDR1 and CDR2 sequences are KGHDR and SFDVKD. CDR3 size: 14 residues. The junction had 4 bases not matched to a gene; V was cut back by 9 bases and J by 4 bases.

The genes are TRBV7-9 and TRBJ1-5; 9 bases are a match to TRBD1. V lost 1 base and J lost 5; bases outside the gene matches: 6. Germline V lookup: CDR1 SEHNR, CDR2 FQNEAQ (reference sequence). This CDR3 is built from 16 residues. The CDR3 is CASSLGGQGWDQPQHF. For the CDR3, the DNA is TGTGCCAGCAGCTTAGGGGGACAGGGCTGGGATCAGCCCCAGCATTTT.

V usage is TRBV7-9 and J usage is TRBJ2-7; 12 bases map to TRBD1. The CDR3 loop spans 14 amino acids. Germline V gene sequence: CDR1 SEHNR, CDR2 FQNEAQ (reference sequence). After removal of 7 bases from V and 7 bases from J, the junction contained 8 bases not matched to a gene. The DNA for the CDR3 is TGTGCCAGCACACAGGGACAGGGGGCGCGGGAGCAGTACTTC. This codes for CASTQGQGAREQYF.

This clone turned up a few times. The chain combines TRBV15 with TRBJ2-7; 10 bases are a match to TRBD2. Germline trimming cut 6 bases from V and 5 bases from J; bases unmatched to any gene: 10. The germline V gene has CDR1 LNHNV and CDR2 YYDKDF (reference sequence). The CDR3 covers 15 residues. CDR3 residues: CATSPTVLAGDEQYF. In DNA form, the CDR3 reads TGTGCCACCAGTCCCACGGTGCTAGCGGGAGACGAGCAGTACTTC.

V usage is TRBV5-1 and J usage is TRBJ1-1; D may be TRBD1 (5 bases). The germline V gene has CDR1 SGHRS and CDR2 YFSETQ. The CDR3 has 14 amino acids. Trimming left V 9 bases short and J 3 bases short, with 18 bases between. Here the CDR3 reads CATREEGVYTEAFF. The CDR3 DNA reads TGCGCCACCAGAGAGGAAGGGGTCTACACTGAAGCTTTCTTT.

The chain uses TRBV27 and TRBJ2-3, with D maybe TRBD2 (6 bases). V was cut by 5 bases and J by 0 bases, with 12 bases left in between. Per the germline V gene, CDR1 is MNHEY and CDR2 is SMNVEV (reference sequence). This CDR3 is 15 amino acids long. The chain's CDR3 is CASSPAGSSTDTQYF. The CDR3, as DNA: TGTGCCAGCAGTCCCGCGGGGTCTAGCACAGATACGCAGTATTTT.

The chain carries TRBV11-3 and TRBJ2-5, with 7 bases fitting TRBD2. J gave up 3 bases and V 4 bases, and 5 bases lay outside the gene matches. CDR1 and CDR2 (germline): SGHNT, YENEEA. CDR3 length: 14 residues. The CDR3 coding sequence is TGTGCCAGCAGCTCCCGTGGGGGGGAAGAGACCCAGTACTTC. Its protein is CASSSRGGEETQYF.

The V and J genes are TRBV5-4 and TRBJ2-6, with TRBD2 identical over 8 bases. From germline, CDR1 is SGHNT and CDR2 YYREEE (reference sequence). CDR3 length: 16 amino acids. V dropped 4 bases and J dropped 0; count of bases not matched to a gene: 3. Here the CDR3 reads CASSRGGISGANVLTF. In nucleotides, the CDR3 is TGTGCCAGCAGCCGGGGGGGGATCTCTGGGGCCAACGTCCTGACTTTC.

The chain recombines TRBV5-6 with TRBJ2-3, with 7 nucleotides matching TRBD2. J was trimmed by 0 bases and V by 4 bases; bases with no gene match: 2. CDR1 is SGHDT and CDR2 is YYEEEE in the germline V gene. This CDR3 is built from 14 residues. CDR3 bases: TGTGCCAGCAGCCATAGCGGGAGCACAGATACGCAGTATTTT. It codes for CASSHSGSTDTQYF.

The chain recombines TRBV4-3 with TRBJ1-2; no firm D call. In germline, CDR1 is LGHNA, CDR2 YSLEER. The CDR3 is 13 amino acids. The ends were cut back, 4 bases at V and 3 bases at J, with 9 bases in the middle. The CDR3 region has the DNA TGCGCCAGCAGCCCGAACACCTACTATGGCTACACCTTC. This gives the protein CASSPNTYYGYTF.

The chain is built from TRBV4-3 and TRBJ1-2, with no clear D. Germline V gives CDR1 LGHNA, CDR2 YSLEER. There are 15 residues in the CDR3. V was cut by 1 base and J by 0 bases, with 9 bases left in between. CDR3 nucleotides: TGCGCCAGCAGCCAAGGTCTTCGTTCTAACTATGGCTACACCTTC. Translated: CASSQGLRSNYGYTF.

About this clone itself: The identical CDR3 is also encoded by other nucleotide sequences in the sample. The chain is built from TRBV6-5 and TRBJ2-7; D unresolved. The CDR3 runs 14 residues. Germline CDR1 reads MNHEY; CDR2 reads SVGAGI. Trimming stripped 0 bases from V and 0 bases from J, with 6 bases between. The CDR3 here is CASSYSRSSYEQYF. The CDR3, as DNA: TGTGCCAGCAGTTACTCACGGAGCTCCTACGAGCAGTACTTC.